The T cell receptor beta chain described here comes from a study of somatic mutations in cytotoxic T cells in rheumatoid arthritis. Germline loops: CDR1 PRHDT, CDR2 FYEKMQ (reference sequence). This CDR3 is built from 16 residues. Trimming left V 4 bases short and J 6 bases short, with 20 bases between. Using immunoSEQ multiplex PCR, the repertoire was profiled, and TCRdb retains in-frame clones only, with some absent. The sample shows more than 4,500 clones, about 82% of them seen only once. The sample was CD8+ T cells sorted from blood. The rearrangement joins TRBV13 to TRBJ2-3; D possibly corresponds to TRBD2 (7 bases). This clonotype was sampled from a woman aged 45-60 years with rheumatoid arthritis. CDR3 sequence: CASSSSSGGAEDTQYF. Here the CDR3 DNA reads TGTGCCAGCAGCTCCTCCAGTGGGGGGGCCGAGGATACGCAGTATTTT.